This T cell receptor (beta chain) comes out of a study of graft-versus-host responses after intestinal transplantation. Only in-frame clones appear in the TCRdb table, and some are missing; sequencing was by immunoSEQ multiplex PCR. The data contain 130,000 or so clones, around 90% of them singletons. This CDR3 is 14 amino acids long. Germline CDR1 reads SGDLS; CDR2 reads YYNGEE. The germline V and J ends were trimmed by 0 bases and 1 base, with 4 bases remaining between them. A remark on this clone: Antigen specificity is unknown.

This specimen was unstimulated CD4+ T cells sorted from spleen or lymph node cells, taken before intestinal transplant. This clonotype originated in a human donor who received an intestinal transplant. This sequence joins TRBV9 and TRBJ2-2, with no clear D. The CDR3 loop reads CASSVGLNTGELFF. The DNA of the CDR3 is TGTGCCAGCAGCGTAGGGTTGAACACCGGGGAGCTGTTTTTT.